The clone carrying this T cell receptor (beta chain) was picked up a small number of times. Its antigen is as yet unknown. Broader study findings: Tumor memory CD4+ T cell TCR gene usage was found to cluster with blood and lymph node memory CD4+ cells and with lymph node naive CD4+ cells.

CD25-based Treg depletion was applied to purified naive CD4+ T cells. Semi-nested PCR with Nested Universal Primer A followed constant-region reverse priming of full-length variable regions. TCRdb used MiXCR to reprocess the 5' RACE reads, holding one entry per CDR3 protein. This table has around 4,800 distinct CDR3 sequences, more than 65% appearing once. The CDR3 is made up of 15 amino acids. Trimming cost V 6 bases and J 0 bases, with 16 bases left between them. Germline CDR1 SQVTM, CDR2 ANQGSEA. The chain has TRBV29-1 and TRBJ2-3; D is perhaps TRBD1 or TRBD2 (5 bases each). This sequence was found in a female donor with breast cancer. The sample comprised naive CD4+ T cells sorted from blood. Subset here: naive CD4+ T cells, CD4+CD45RA+CD25-. The CDR3 region has the DNA TGCAGCGTACTCCGGGACGCCACTAGCACAGATACGCAGTATTTT. Its translation is CSVLRDATSTDTQYF.